This T cell receptor (beta chain) was found in a study of technical replicates of blood from a handful of donors. TCRdb's table, derived via immunoSEQ multiplex PCR, lists solely in-frame clones and lacks some. The sample has roughly 80,000 clones; roughly 90% are singletons. After removal of 4 bases from V and 2 bases from J, the junction contained 6 bases not matched to a gene. Per germline, CDR1 SGHDT and CDR2 YYEEEE. There are 16 residues in the CDR3. Sequenced material: T cells isolated from PBMCs. This rearrangement joins TRBV5-6 to TRBJ1-5; 10 bases are a match to TRBD1. This TCR was sampled from a human donor in good health. CDR3: CASSHGTGDGNQPQHF. The CDR3 region has the DNA TGTGCCAGCAGCCATGGGACAGGGGACGGCAATCAGCCCCAGCATTTT.